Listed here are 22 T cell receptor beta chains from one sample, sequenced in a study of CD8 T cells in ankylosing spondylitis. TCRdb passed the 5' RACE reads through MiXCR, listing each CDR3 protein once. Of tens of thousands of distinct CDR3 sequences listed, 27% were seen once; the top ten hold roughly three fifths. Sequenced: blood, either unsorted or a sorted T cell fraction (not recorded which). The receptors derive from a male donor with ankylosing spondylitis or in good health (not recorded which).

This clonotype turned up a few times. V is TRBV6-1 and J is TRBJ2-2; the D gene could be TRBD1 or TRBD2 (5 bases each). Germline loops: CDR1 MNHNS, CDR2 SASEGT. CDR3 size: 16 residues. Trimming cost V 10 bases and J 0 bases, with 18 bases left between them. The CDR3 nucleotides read TGTGCCACGAACCGGGACGGTAGTTCGAACACCGGGGAGCTGTTTTTT. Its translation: CATNRDGSSNTGELFF.

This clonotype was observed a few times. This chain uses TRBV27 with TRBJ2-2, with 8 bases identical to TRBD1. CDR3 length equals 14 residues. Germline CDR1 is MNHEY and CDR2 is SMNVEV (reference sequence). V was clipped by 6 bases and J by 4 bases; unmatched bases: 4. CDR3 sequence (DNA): TGTGCCAGCAGAACGACAGGGGTCACCGGGGAGCTGTTTTTT. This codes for CASRTTGVTGELFF.

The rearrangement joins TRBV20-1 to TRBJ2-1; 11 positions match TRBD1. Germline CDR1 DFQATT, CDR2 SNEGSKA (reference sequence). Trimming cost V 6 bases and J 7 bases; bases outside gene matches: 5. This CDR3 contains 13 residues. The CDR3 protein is CSASGQGENEQFF. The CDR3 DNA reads TGCAGTGCATCGGGACAGGGGGAGAATGAGCAGTTCTTC.

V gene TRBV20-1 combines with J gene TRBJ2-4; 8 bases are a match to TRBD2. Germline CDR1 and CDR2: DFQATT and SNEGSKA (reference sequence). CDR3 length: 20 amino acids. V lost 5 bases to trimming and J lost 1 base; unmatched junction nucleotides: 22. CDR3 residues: CSAVPPGLVLPRRAKNIQYF. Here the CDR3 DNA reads TGCAGTGCTGTACCCCCGGGACTAGTCCTCCCCCGGAGGGCCAAAAACATTCAGTACTTC.

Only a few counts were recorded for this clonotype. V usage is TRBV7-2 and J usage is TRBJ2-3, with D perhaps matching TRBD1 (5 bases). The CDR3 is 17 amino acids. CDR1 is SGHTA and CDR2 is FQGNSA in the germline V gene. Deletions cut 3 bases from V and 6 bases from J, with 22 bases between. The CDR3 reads CASSFGRLWGYADTQYF. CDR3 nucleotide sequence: TGTGCCAGCAGCTTTGGAAGGCTTTGGGGCTATGCCGATACGCAGTATTTT.

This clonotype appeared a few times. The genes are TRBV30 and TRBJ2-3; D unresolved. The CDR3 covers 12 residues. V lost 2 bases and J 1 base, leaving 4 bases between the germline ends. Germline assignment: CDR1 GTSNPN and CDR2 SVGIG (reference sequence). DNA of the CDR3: TGTGCCTGGAGTCAAGGCACAGATACGCAGTATTTT. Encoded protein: CAWSQGTDTQYF.

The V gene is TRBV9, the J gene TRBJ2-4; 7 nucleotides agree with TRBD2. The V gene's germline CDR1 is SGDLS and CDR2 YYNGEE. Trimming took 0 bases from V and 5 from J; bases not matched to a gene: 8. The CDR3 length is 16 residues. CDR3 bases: TGTGCCAGCAGCGTAGGTGGGAGGGGCGTTGAAAACATTCAGTACTTC. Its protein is CASSVGGRGVENIQYF.

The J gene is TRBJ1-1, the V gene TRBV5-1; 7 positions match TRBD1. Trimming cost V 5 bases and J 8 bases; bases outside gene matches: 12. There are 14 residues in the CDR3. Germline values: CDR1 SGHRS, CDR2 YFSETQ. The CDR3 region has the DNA TGCGCCAGCAGATTGACTGGGGACAGCCTAGAAGCTTTCTTT. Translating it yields CASRLTGDSLEAFF.

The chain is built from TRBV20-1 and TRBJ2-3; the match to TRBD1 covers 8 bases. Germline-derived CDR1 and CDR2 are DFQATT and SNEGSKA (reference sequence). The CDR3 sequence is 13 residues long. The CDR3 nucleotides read TGCAGCTCCGGGACAGGAGGAACAGATACGCAGTATTTT. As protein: CSSGTGGTDTQYF.

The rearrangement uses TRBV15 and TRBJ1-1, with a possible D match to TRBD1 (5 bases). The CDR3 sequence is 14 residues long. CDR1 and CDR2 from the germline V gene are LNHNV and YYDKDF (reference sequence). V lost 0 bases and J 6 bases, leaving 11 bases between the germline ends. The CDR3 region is CATSRDLGGAEAFF. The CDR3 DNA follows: TGTGCCACCAGCAGAGATCTTGGGGGAGCTGAAGCTTTCTTT.

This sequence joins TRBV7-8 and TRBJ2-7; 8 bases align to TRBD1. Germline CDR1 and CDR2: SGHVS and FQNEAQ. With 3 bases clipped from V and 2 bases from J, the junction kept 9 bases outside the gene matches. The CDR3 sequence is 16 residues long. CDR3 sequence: CASSFGVGTGAYEQYV. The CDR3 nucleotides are TGTGCCAGCAGCTTTGGTGTGGGGACAGGCGCCTACGAGCAGTACGTC.

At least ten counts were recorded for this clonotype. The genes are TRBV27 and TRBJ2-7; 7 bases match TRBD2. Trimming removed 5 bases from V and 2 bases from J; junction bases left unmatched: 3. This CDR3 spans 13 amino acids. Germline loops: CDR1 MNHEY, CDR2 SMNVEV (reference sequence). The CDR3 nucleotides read TGTGCCAGCAGTCGGCGGGGGACCTACGAGCAGTACTTC. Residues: CASSRRGTYEQYF.

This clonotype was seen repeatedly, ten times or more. The CDR3 nucleotides read TGTGCCAGCAGCTTTACTTCGGGAGGGCCCGGTGAGCAGTTCTTC. Its translation is CASSFTSGGPGEQFF. This chain uses TRBV7-2 with TRBJ2-1; 8 bases fit TRBD2. J lost 9 bases, V lost 3 bases, and 10 bases had no gene match. There are 15 residues in the CDR3. The germline V gene has CDR1 SGHTA and CDR2 FQGNSA. Full variable domain (outside the CDR3, taken from reference TRBV7-2 and TRBJ2-1): GAGVSQSPSNKVTEKGKDVELRCDPISGHTALYWYRQSLGQGLEFLIYFQGNSAPDKSGLPSDRFSAERTGGSVSTLTIQRTQQEDSAVYLCASSFTSGGPGEQFFGPGTRLTVL.

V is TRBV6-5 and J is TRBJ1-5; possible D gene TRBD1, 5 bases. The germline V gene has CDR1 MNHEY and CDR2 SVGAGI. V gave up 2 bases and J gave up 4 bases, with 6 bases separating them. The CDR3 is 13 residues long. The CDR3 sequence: CASSYDSNQPQHF. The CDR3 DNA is TGTGCCAGCAGTTACGACAGTAATCAGCCCCAGCATTTT.

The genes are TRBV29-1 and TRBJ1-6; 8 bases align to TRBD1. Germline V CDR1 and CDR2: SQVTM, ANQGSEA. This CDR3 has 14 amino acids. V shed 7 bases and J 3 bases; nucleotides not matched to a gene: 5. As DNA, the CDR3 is TGCAGCGCGACGACAGGGGACTATAATTCACCCCTCCACTTT. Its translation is CSATTGDYNSPLHF.

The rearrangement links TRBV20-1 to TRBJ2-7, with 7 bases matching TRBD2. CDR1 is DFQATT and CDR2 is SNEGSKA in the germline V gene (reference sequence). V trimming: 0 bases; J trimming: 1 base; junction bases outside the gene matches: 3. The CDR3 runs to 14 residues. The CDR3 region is CSARDMRESYEQYF. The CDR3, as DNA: TGCAGTGCTAGAGATATGCGGGAGTCCTACGAGCAGTACTTC.

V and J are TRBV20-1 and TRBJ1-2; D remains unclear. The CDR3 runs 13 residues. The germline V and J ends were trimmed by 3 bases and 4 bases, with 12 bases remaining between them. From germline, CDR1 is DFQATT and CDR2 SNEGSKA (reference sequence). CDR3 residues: CSARSAALYGYTF. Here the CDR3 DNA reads TGCAGTGCTAGGTCCGCAGCTCTCTATGGCTACACCTTC.

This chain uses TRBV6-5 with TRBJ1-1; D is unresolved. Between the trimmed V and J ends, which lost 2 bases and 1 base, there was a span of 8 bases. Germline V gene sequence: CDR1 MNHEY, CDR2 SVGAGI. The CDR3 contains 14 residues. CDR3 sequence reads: CASSYGRSNTEAFF. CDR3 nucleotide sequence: TGTGCCAGCAGTTACGGCAGGTCGAACACTGAAGCTTTCTTT.

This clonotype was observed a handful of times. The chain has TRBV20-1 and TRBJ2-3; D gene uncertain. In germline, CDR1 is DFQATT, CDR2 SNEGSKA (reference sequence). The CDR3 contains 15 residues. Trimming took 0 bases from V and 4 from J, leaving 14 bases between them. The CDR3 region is CSARDHGPPPDTQYF. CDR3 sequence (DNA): TGCAGTGCTAGAGATCATGGGCCCCCCCCAGATACGCAGTATTTT.

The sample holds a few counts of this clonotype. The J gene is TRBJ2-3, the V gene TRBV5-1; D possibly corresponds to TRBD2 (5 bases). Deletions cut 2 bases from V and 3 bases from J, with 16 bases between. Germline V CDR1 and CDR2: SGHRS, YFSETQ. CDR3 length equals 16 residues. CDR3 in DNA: TGCGCCAGCAGCTTTAGTGGGAGAGGTGGGACAGATACGCAGTATTTT. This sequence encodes CASSFSGRGGTDTQYF.

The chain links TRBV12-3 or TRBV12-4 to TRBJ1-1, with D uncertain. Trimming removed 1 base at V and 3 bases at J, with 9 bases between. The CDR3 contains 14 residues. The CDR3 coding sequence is TGTGCCAGCAGTTTAGGGGAGGAGGACACTGAAGCTTTCTTT. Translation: CASSLGEEDTEAFF.

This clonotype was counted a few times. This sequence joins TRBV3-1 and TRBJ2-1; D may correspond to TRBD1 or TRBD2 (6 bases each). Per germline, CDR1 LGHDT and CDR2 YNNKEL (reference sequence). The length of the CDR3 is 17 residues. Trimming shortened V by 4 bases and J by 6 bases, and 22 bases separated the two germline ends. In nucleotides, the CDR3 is TGTGCCAGCAGCCCGACGCTTGGCGGGACACTCTTCAATGAGCAGTTCTTC. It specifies CASSPTLGGTLFNEQFF.